Listed below are T cell receptor beta chains from one sample, sequenced in a study of cytomegalovirus exposure and HLA in healthy donors. The data were produced by immunoSEQ multiplex PCR, yet TCRdb's version contains in-frame clones alone and is incomplete. The table has approximately 150,000 clones, approximately 80% seen once; the top ten hold 2.4%. The sample comprised PBMCs. These receptors all come from a woman between 18 and 29 years old in good health and CMV-seropositive. Each CDR3 is given with its conserved first and last residue. A D gene is named only where the DNA matches it firmly. Where a row states a size, it is once, few, many or the class of an expanded clone; other rows omit it.

d_call	v_call	clone_size	j_call	cdr3_aa	cdr3_nt
TRBD1	TRBV19	.	TRBJ1-2	CASSRLSGQGDYGYTF	TGTGCCAGTAGCCGTCTTTCCGGACAGGGGGACTATGGCTACACCTTC
TRBD1	TRBV5-5	.	TRBJ1-1	CASSLGDRLNTEAFF	TGTGCCAGCAGCTTGGGGGACAGATTGAACACTGAAGCTTTCTTT
TRBD1	TRBV6-1	.	TRBJ2-7	CASSEYGTGVYEQYF	TGTGCCAGCAGTGAATATGGGACAGGGGTCTACGAGCAGTACTTC
.	TRBV6-5	.	TRBJ1-4	CASSYSTEPPSLFF	TGTGCCAGCAGTTACTCGACAGAGCCTCCCTCACTGTTTTTT
TRBD2	TRBV5-1	.	TRBJ2-3	CASLRAGGSTDTQYF	TGCGCCAGCCTCCGGGCCGGGGGGTCCACAGATACGCAGTATTTT
TRBD1	TRBV6-5	.	TRBJ1-6	CASSYSGQGDSSPLHF	TGTGCCAGCAGTTACTCCGGACAGGGTGATTCTTCACCCCTCCACTTT
.	TRBV6-6	.	TRBJ1-5	CASSSQGYQPQHF	TGTGCCAGCAGTTCCCAGGGTTATCAGCCCCAGCATTTT
.	TRBV15	.	TRBJ2-7	CATSRGADPDYEQYF	TGTGCCACCAGCAGAGGGGCCGACCCCGACTACGAGCAGTACTTC
.	TRBV4-3	.	TRBJ2-1	CASSQNRAEQFF	TGCGCCAGCAGCCAAAACAGGGCTGAGCAGTTCTTC
TRBD1	TRBV18	few	TRBJ2-7	CASSDNRGPPYEQYF	TGTGCCAGCTCAGACAACAGGGGCCCCCCCTACGAGCAGTACTTC
.	TRBV5-1	.	TRBJ1-2	CASSPAGARDYGYTF	TGCGCCAGCAGCCCCGCAGGGGCGCGGGACTATGGCTACACCTTC
.	TRBV28	few	TRBJ1-6	CASSSQFRGFASSYNSPLHF	TGTGCCAGCAGTTCGCAGTTCAGGGGTTTTGCGAGCTCCTATAATTCACCCCTCCACTTT
TRBD1	TRBV11-2	.	TRBJ1-1	CASSAGQTNGNTEAFF	TGTGCCAGCAGCGCGGGACAGACGAACGGAAACACTGAAGCTTTCTTT
.	TRBV10-1	once	TRBJ1-1	CASSERQGIMNTEAFF	TGCGCCAGCAGTGAGAGGCAGGGCATAATGAACACTGAAGCTTTCTTT
.	TRBV14	.	TRBJ2-1	CASSRASVDEQFF	TGTGCCAGCAGCCGGGCTTCCGTCGATGAGCAGTTCTTC
.	TRBV9	.	TRBJ2-5	CASSVGAYQETQYF	TGTGCCAGCAGCGTAGGGGCGTACCAAGAGACCCAGTACTTC
.	TRBV7-9	.	TRBJ1-1	CASSLSRDTEAFF	TGTGCCAGCAGCTTAAGCCGAGACACTGAAGCTTTCTTT
.	TRBV27	.	TRBJ2-2	CASSLTVNTGELFF	TGTGCCAGCAGTTTGACAGTCAACACCGGGGAGCTGTTTTTT
TRBD1	TRBV10-2	.	TRBJ1-2	CASSERQGAYNYGYTF	TGCGCCAGCAGTGAAAGACAGGGGGCTTACAACTATGGCTACACCTTC
TRBD1	TRBV27	.	TRBJ1-2	CASSLDRANYGYTF	TGTGCCAGCAGCCTGGACAGGGCTAACTATGGCTACACCTTC
TRBD1	TRBV19	.	TRBJ2-2	CASRDRGTGELFF	TGTGCCAGTAGAGACAGGGGCACCGGGGAGCTGTTTTTT
TRBD1	TRBV5-6	.	TRBJ1-2	CASSFYLRDRGNYGYTF	TGTGCCAGCAGCTTCTACCTTCGGGACAGGGGGAACTATGGCTACACCTTC
.	TRBV13	few	TRBJ1-1	CASSPGNSNTEAFF	TGTGCCAGCAGCCCAGGGAACTCGAACACTGAAGCTTTCTTT
.	TRBV7-2	.	TRBJ2-2	CASSFGGADTGELFF	TGTGCCAGCAGCTTTGGCGGGGCGGACACCGGGGAGCTGTTTTTT
TRBD1	TRBV19	.	TRBJ1-4	CASSMRDRGNEKLFF	TGTGCCAGTAGTATGAGGGACAGGGGGAATGAAAAACTGTTTTTT
TRBD1	TRBV9	.	TRBJ1-4	CATSQGASNEKLFF	TGTGCCACCTCTCAGGGGGCGTCTAATGAAAAACTGTTTTTT
TRBD1	TRBV7-2	once	TRBJ2-7	CASSETGGSYEQYF	TGTGCCAGCAGTGAGACAGGGGGATCCTACGAGCAGTACTTC